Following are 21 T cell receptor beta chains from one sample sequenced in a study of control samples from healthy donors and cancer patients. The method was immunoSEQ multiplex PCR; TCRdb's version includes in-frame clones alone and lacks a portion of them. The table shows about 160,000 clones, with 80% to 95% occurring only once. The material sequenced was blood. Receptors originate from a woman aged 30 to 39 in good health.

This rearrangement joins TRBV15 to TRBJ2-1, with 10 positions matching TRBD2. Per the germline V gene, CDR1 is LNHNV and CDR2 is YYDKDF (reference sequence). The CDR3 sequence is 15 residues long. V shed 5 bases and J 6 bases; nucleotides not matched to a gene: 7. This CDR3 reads CATSQKREGPNEQFF. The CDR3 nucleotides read TGTGCCACCAGCCAAAAGCGGGAGGGTCCCAATGAGCAGTTCTTC.

CDR3 sequence: CAISEGVSGNTIYF. The CDR3 DNA reads as TGTGCCATCAGTGAGGGGGTTTCTGGAAACACCATATATTTT. The gene calls are TRBV10-3 and TRBJ1-3; D is ambiguous. CDR1 ENHRY and CDR2 SYGVKD come from the germline V gene. The CDR3 consists of 14 residues. With 2 bases removed from V and 1 base from J, the gap between germline ends came to 6 bases.

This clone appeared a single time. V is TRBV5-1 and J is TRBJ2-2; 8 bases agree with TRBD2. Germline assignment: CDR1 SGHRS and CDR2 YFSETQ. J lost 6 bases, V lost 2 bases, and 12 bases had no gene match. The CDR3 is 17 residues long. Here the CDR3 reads CASSLYGLAGLSGELFF. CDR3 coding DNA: TGCGCCAGCAGCTTATACGGCCTAGCGGGCCTTTCCGGGGAGCTGTTTTTT.

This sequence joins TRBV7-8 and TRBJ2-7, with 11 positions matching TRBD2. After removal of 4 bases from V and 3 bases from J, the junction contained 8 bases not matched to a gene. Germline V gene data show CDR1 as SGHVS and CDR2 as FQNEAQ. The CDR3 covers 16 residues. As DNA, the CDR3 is TGTGCCAGCAGCTCGCGACTAGCGGGAATTCGCTACGAGCAGTACTTC. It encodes CASSSRLAGIRYEQYF.

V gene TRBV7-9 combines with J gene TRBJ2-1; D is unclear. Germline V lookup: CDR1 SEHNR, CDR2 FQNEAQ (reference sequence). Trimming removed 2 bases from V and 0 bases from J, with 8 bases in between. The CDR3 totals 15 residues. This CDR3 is CASSLPGSSYNEQFF. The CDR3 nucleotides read TGTGCCAGCAGCTTACCCGGAAGCTCCTACAATGAGCAGTTCTTC. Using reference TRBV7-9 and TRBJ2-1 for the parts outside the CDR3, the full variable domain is DTGVSQNPRHKITKRGQNVTFRCDPISEHNRLYWYRQTLGQGPEFLTYFQNEAQLEKSRLLSDRFSAERPKGSFSTLEIQRTEQGDSAMYLCASSLPGSSYNEQFFGPGTRLTVL.

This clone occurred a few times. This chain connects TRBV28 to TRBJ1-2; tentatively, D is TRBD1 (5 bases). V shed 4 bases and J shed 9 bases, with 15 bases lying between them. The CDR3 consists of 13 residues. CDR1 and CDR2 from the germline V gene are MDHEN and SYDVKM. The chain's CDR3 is CASSSGGSSSYTF. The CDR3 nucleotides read TGTGCCAGCAGTTCTGGGGGGAGTAGTAGCTACACCTTC.

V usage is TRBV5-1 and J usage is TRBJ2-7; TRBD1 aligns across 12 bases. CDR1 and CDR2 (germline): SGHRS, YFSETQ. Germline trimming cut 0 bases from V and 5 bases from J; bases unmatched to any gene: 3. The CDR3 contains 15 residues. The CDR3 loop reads CASSLVGQGADEQYF. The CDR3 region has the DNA TGCGCCAGCAGCTTGGTGGGACAGGGGGCTGACGAGCAGTACTTC.

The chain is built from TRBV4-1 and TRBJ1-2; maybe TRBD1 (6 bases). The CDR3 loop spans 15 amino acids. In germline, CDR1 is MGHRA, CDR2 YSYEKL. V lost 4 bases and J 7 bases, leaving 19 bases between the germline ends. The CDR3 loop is CASSPRGGSPSGYTF. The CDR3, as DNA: TGCGCCAGCAGCCCCAGGGGCGGCAGTCCCTCTGGCTACACCTTC.

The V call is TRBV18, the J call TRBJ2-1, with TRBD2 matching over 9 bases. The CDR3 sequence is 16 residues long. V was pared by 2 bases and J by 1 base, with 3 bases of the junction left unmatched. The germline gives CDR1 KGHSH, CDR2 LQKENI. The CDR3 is CASSPKTSGSYNEQFF. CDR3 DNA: TGTGCCAGCTCACCAAAGACTAGCGGATCCTACAATGAGCAGTTCTTC.

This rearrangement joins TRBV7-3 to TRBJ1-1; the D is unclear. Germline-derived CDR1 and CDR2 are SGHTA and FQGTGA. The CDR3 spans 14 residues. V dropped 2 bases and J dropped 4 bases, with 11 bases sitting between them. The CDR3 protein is CASSLFGEGTEAFF. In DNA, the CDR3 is TGTGCCAGCAGCTTATTCGGGGAGGGCACTGAAGCTTTCTTT. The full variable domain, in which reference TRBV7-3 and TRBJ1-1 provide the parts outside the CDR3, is GAGVSQTPSNKVTEKGKYVELRCDPISGHTALYWYRQSLGQGPEFLIYFQGTGAADDSGLPNDRFFAVRPEGSVSTLKIQRTERGDSAVYLCASSLFGEGTEAFFGQGTRLTVV.

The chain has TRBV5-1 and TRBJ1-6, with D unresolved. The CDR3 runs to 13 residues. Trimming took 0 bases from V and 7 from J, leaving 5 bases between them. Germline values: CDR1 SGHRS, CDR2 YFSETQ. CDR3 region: CASSLEGNSPLHF. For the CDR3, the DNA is TGCGCCAGCAGCTTGGAGGGAAATTCACCCCTCCACTTT. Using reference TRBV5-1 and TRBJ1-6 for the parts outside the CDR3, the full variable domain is KAGVTQTPRYLIKTRGQQVTLSCSPISGHRSVSWYQQTPGQGLQFLFEYFSETQRNKGNFPGRFSGRQFSNSRSEMNVSTLELGDSALYLCASSLEGNSPLHFGNGTRLTVT.

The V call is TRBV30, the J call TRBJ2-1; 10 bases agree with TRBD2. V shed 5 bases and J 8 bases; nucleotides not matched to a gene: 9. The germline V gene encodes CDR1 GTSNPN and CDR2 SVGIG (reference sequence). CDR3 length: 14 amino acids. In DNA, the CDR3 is TGTGCCTGGGGAGAAGGGACTAGCGCCGATGAGCAGTTCTTC. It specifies CAWGEGTSADEQFF.

The CDR3 bases are TGTGCCAGCAGCTTATCAGCGGGGACGAAGGAAGCTTTCTTT. Translation: CASSLSAGTKEAFF. The chain carries TRBV11-1 and TRBJ1-1; the D gene is possibly TRBD1 (5 bases). The CDR3 consists of 14 residues. Trimming cost V 2 bases and J 8 bases, with 15 bases left between them. Per the germline V gene, CDR1 is SGHAT and CDR2 is FQDESV (reference sequence).

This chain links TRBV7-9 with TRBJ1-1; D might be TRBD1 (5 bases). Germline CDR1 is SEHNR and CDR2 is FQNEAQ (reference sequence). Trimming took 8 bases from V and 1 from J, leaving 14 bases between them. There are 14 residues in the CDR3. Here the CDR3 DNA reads TGTGCCAGCGCCTTCCAGGGAGAGAACACTGAAGCTTTCTTT. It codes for CASAFQGENTEAFF.

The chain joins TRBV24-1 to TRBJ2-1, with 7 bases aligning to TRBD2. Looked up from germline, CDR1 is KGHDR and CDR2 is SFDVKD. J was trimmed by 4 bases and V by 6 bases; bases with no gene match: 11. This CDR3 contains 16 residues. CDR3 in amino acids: CATSPLGSGSYNEQFF. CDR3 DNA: TGTGCCACCAGTCCCCTAGGTAGCGGGTCTTACAATGAGCAGTTCTTC.

The CDR3 DNA reads as TGTGCCAGCAGCCCCCTCAACCTCAATGAGCAGTTCTTC. Residues: CASSPLNLNEQFF. This rearrangement joins TRBV3-1 (or the pseudogene TRBV3-2) to TRBJ2-1; no definite D call. This CDR3 contains 13 residues. Trimming took 4 bases from V and 6 from J, leaving 10 bases between them. Germline V gene data show CDR1 as LGHDT and CDR2 as YNNKEL (reference sequence).

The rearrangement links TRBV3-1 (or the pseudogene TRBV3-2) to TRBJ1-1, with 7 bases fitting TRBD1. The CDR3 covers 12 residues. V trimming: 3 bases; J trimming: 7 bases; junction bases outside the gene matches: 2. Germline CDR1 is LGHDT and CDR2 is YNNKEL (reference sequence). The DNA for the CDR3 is TGTGCCAGCAGCCACCGACAGGGTGAAGCTTTCTTT. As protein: CASSHRQGEAFF.

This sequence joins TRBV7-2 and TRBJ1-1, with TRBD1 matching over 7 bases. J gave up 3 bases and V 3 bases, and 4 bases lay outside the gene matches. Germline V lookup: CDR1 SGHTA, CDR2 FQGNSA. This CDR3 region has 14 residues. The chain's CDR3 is CASSFRGIDTEAFF. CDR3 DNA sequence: TGTGCCAGCAGCTTCAGGGGGATCGACACTGAAGCTTTCTTT.

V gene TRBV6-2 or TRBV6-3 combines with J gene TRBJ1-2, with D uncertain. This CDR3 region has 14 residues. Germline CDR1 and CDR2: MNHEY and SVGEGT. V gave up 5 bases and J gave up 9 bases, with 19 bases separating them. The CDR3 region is CASSRRILIESYTF. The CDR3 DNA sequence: TGTGCCAGCAGTCGGCGGATCTTAATTGAAAGCTACACCTTC.

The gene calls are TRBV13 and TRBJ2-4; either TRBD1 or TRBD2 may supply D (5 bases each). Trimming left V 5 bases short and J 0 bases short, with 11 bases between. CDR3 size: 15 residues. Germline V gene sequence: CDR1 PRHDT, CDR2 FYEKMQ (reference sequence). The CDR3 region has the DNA TGTGCCAGCAGCCCAGGGAGACTAGCCAAAAACATTCAGTACTTC. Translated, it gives CASSPGRLAKNIQYF.

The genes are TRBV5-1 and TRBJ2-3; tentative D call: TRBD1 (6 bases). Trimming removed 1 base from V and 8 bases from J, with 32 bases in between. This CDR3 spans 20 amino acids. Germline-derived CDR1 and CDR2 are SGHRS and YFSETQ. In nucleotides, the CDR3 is TGCGCCAGCAGCTTGTCCCCACAGGGCGGCTCCCGAAGTTACGCAGGTACGCAGTATTTT. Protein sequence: CASSLSPQGGSRSYAGTQYF. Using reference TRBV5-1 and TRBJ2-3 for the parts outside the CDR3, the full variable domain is KAGVTQTPRYLIKTRGQQVTLSCSPISGHRSVSWYQQTPGQGLQFLFEYFSETQRNKGNFPGRFSGRQFSNSRSEMNVSTLELGDSALYLCASSLSPQGGSRSYAGTQYFGPGTRLTVL.